The sequence of this TCR beta chain was determined in a study of cytomegalovirus exposure and HLA in healthy donors. A note on this clone: Its antigen remains unidentified.

Sequencing used immunoSEQ multiplex PCR; TCRdb keeps in-frame clones, though not all of them. This table holds 200,000 to 250,000 clones, roughly 83% found once. Germline values: CDR1 SGHRS, CDR2 YFSETQ. The CDR3 is 13 residues long. Trimming pared 4 bases from V and 0 bases from J, leaving 5 bases between. Study-level points and caveats: Three CMV-associated chains proved CMV antigen-specific in vitro. The classifier, whose performance was assessed in both the original and validation cohorts, reportedly diagnosed cytomegalovirus status with high specificity and sensitivity. TCR beta chains numbering under 200 were designated cytomegalovirus-associated.

V is TRBV5-1 and J is TRBJ2-4; D gene unclear. The sequence derives from a woman in her 30s in good health and CMV-seropositive. The sequencing input was PBMCs. CDR3 loop: CASSSLAKNIQYF. As DNA, the CDR3 is TGCGCCAGCAGCAGCCTAGCCAAAAACATTCAGTACTTC. Together with reference TRBV5-1 and TRBJ2-4, the CDR3 gives the full variable domain: KAGVTQTPRYLIKTRGQQVTLSCSPISGHRSVSWYQQTPGQGLQFLFEYFSETQRNKGNFPGRFSGRQFSNSRSEMNVSTLELGDSALYLCASSSLAKNIQYFGAGTRLSVL.